A single sample gave rise to the 13 T cell receptor beta chains below, sequenced in a study of Graves' ophthalmopathy and Graves' hyperthyroidism. RNA transcripts were the template, and TCR beta CDR3 regions were amplified from them. RT-PCR with HTBI primers came first, then second-round multiplex PCR. TCRdb re-called the multiplex PCR reads with MiXCR, one entry per CDR3 protein. Among hundreds of thousands of distinct CDR3 sequences listed, around a fifth were seen once. Sample: peripheral blood. All receptors derive from a woman younger than 30 with stable Graves' hyperthyroidism.

This clonotype was detected many times. The rearrangement uses TRBV2 and TRBJ2-2; the D gene is possibly TRBD2 (5 bases). Looked up from germline, CDR1 is SNHLY and CDR2 is FYNNEI. V was cut by 6 bases and J by 4 bases, with 12 bases left in between. The CDR3 has 14 amino acids. The CDR3 loop is CASSLERVTGELFF. The CDR3 region has the DNA TGTGCCAGCAGCTTAGAGAGGGTCACCGGGGAGCTGTTTTTT.

There are many counts of this clonotype. The gene calls are TRBV30 and TRBJ2-4, with D possibly TRBD2 on 6 matching bases. This CDR3 contains 14 residues. V dropped 2 bases and J dropped 5 bases, with 13 bases sitting between them. The germline V gene encodes CDR1 GTSNPN and CDR2 SVGIG (reference sequence). CDR3 nucleotide sequence: TGTGCCTGGAGTTTGGCGGGATTCCAAAACATTCAGTACTTC. Its protein is CAWSLAGFQNIQYF.

This clonotype was counted ten times or more. This chain joins TRBV29-1 and TRBJ1-1, with a possible D match to TRBD1 (5 bases). CDR3 length equals 14 residues. The germline V gene encodes CDR1 SQVTM and CDR2 ANQGSEA. With 4 bases removed from V and 0 bases from J, the gap between germline ends came to 12 bases. The CDR3 sequence: CSVVLTEMNTEAFF. The CDR3 DNA reads TGCAGCGTTGTACTGACAGAGATGAACACTGAAGCTTTCTTT.

As for this clonotype: Mismatch with germline at one junction end may stem from a read error. The chain recombines TRBV11-2 with TRBJ2-7; D gene uncertain. The CDR3 spans 12 residues. The V gene's germline CDR1 is SGHAT and CDR2 FQNNGV. CDR3 sequence: CASSPDIYEQYF. DNA for the CDR3: TGTGCTAGCAGTCCCGACATCTACGAGCAGTACTTC.

The rearrangement links TRBV7-2 to TRBJ2-5; D may be TRBD2 (5 bases). CDR1 SGHTA and CDR2 FQGNSA come from the germline V gene. This CDR3 is 13 amino acids long. Between the trimmed V and J ends, which lost 4 bases and 5 bases, there was a span of 11 bases. The CDR3 is CASSSTPGETQYF. The DNA of the CDR3 is TGTGCCAGCAGCTCGACCCCGGGGGAGACCCAGTACTTC.

This clonotype showed up many times. The chain recombines TRBV29-1 with TRBJ1-1; TRBD1 matches at 7 bases. Germline V gene sequence: CDR1 SQVTM, CDR2 ANQGSEA. This CDR3 has 15 residues. The trim removed 3 bases at V and 1 base at J, leaving 8 bases unmatched. The CDR3 loop is CSVDRGILGNTEAFF. In DNA form, the CDR3 reads TGCAGCGTTGACAGGGGGATCTTAGGGAACACTGAAGCTTTCTTT.

This clonotype was counted many times. The chain carries TRBV6-4 and TRBJ2-1, with 7 positions matching TRBD1. Germline V gene lookup returns CDR1 MRHNA and CDR2 SNTAGT. V was pared by 5 bases and J by 3 bases, with 4 bases of the junction left unmatched. This CDR3 has 14 residues. The CDR3 DNA reads TGTGCCAGCAGTAGGGGGCACGGCTACAATGAGCAGTTCTTC. Translating it yields CASSRGHGYNEQFF.

The chain links TRBV20-1 to TRBJ1-2; 7 positions match TRBD1. V lost 4 bases to trimming and J lost 0 bases; unmatched junction nucleotides: 2. Germline V gene data show CDR1 as DFQATT and CDR2 as SNEGSKA (reference sequence). The CDR3 consists of 13 residues. CDR3 DNA sequence: TGCAGTGCTACCGGACAGGCTAACTATGGCTACACCTTC. It translates to CSATGQANYGYTF.

The table lists this clonotype with many counts. V and J are TRBV20-1 and TRBJ2-7; D gene unclear. Trimming pared 1 base from V and 1 base from J, leaving 11 bases between. Germline CDR1 DFQATT, CDR2 SNEGSKA (reference sequence). The CDR3 is 14 residues long. CDR3 residues: CSARVRYESYEQYF. The CDR3 DNA follows: TGCAGTGCTAGAGTTCGTTATGAATCCTACGAGCAGTACTTC.

This sequence joins TRBV18 and TRBJ1-2, with TRBD1 identical over 8 bases. CDR1 is KGHSH and CDR2 is LQKENI in the germline V gene. This CDR3 region has 13 residues. Germline trimming cut 3 bases from V and 6 bases from J; bases unmatched to any gene: 3. In nucleotides, the CDR3 is TGTGCCAGCTCACCGCAGGGGGCGAATGGCTACACCTTC. This encodes CASSPQGANGYTF.

This clonotype was counted between two and nine times. The J gene is TRBJ2-5, the V gene TRBV5-1; 8 bases are shared with TRBD1. Trimming took 4 bases from V and 4 from J; bases not matched to a gene: 9. CDR1 and CDR2 (germline): SGHRS, YFSETQ. The CDR3 totals 15 residues. For the CDR3, the DNA is TGCGCCAGCAGCCGAGGACAGGGACTGGGAGAGACCCAGTACTTC. Translated, it gives CASSRGQGLGETQYF.

This clonotype was observed at least ten times. The chain has TRBV27 and TRBJ2-7; D is possibly TRBD2 (7 bases). This CDR3 is built from 14 residues. CDR1 is MNHEY and CDR2 is SMNVEV in the germline V gene (reference sequence). Trimming stripped 5 bases from V and 4 bases from J, with 15 bases between. For the CDR3, the DNA is TGTGCCAGCAGTCCCCGGGGGGCGGGGTACGAGCAGTACTTC. Its translation: CASSPRGAGYEQYF.

The chain carries TRBV7-6 and TRBJ1-2, with D unclear. Germline V CDR1 and CDR2: SGHVS, FNYEAQ. The CDR3 runs 14 residues. Trimming shortened V by 5 bases and J by 8 bases, and 18 bases separated the two germline ends. The CDR3 nucleotides read TGTGCCAGCAGCCTCCGGACCGTTGGAGGAGGCTACACCTTC. The encoded protein is CASSLRTVGGGYTF. The complete variable domain, with remaining parts taken from reference TRBV7-6 and TRBJ1-2, reads GAGVSQSPRYKVTKRGQDVALRCDPISGHVSLYWYRQALGQGPEFLTYFNYEAQQDKSGLPNDRFSAERPEGSISTLTIQRTEQRDSAMYRCASSLRTVGGGYTFGSGTRLTVV.